This passage covers 25 T cell receptor beta chains from one sample sequenced in a study of CD8 T cells in Susac syndrome. It was with random hexamers that 0.5 to 1 ug RNA was reverse transcribed. TCRdb itself ran the immunoSEQ multiplex PCR reads through MiXCR, one entry per CDR3 protein. This sample yields approximately 140,000 distinct CDR3 sequences, of which approximately 95% are seen a single time; 0.11% belongs to the top ten. Sequencing was performed on CD4+ T cells from PBMCs. The source of these receptors is a human donor with multiple sclerosis.

The V call is TRBV10-3, the J call TRBJ2-7; D is unresolved. The CDR3 is made up of 11 amino acids. The germline V gene encodes CDR1 ENHRY and CDR2 SYGVKD. V lost 6 bases, J lost 4 bases, and 7 bases lay in between. CDR3: CAISPAYEQYF. CDR3 sequence (DNA): TGTGCCATCAGCCCGGCTTACGAGCAGTACTTC.

The chain recombines TRBV16 with TRBJ1-2; D gene unclear. Germline CDR1 is KGHSY and CDR2 is FQNENV. With 2 bases removed from V and 4 bases from J, the gap between germline ends came to 11 bases. The CDR3 totals 14 residues. In DNA form, the CDR3 reads TGTGCCAGCAGCCAAAGGACGGAGCTCTATGGCTACACCTTC. This encodes CASSQRTELYGYTF.

This clonotype turned up a few times. V usage is TRBV30 and J usage is TRBJ1-2; D possibly corresponds to TRBD1 (5 bases). Germline values: CDR1 GTSNPN, CDR2 SVGIG (reference sequence). V was cut by 0 bases and J by 7 bases, with 9 bases left in between. The CDR3 spans 12 residues. The CDR3 region has the DNA TGTGCCTGGAGTGTCAATAGGGGTGGCTACACCTTC. Protein product: CAWSVNRGGYTF.

The chain has TRBV5-1 and TRBJ2-1, with TRBD2 matching 10 bases. The CDR3 loop spans 18 amino acids. CDR1 is SGHRS and CDR2 is YFSETQ in the germline V gene. With 0 bases clipped from V and 5 bases from J, the junction kept 11 bases outside the gene matches. The CDR3 protein is CASSLGLAGGGTNNEQFF. As DNA, the CDR3 is TGCGCCAGCAGCTTGGGACTAGCGGGCGGAGGGACTAACAATGAGCAGTTCTTC.

This rearrangement joins TRBV5-1 to TRBJ2-7, with 9 bases that match TRBD1. CDR1 SGHRS and CDR2 YFSETQ come from the germline V gene. The ends lost 3 bases at V and 7 bases at J; junction bases unmatched: 8. CDR3 size: 14 residues. CDR3 protein: CASSSSGTGREQYF. For the CDR3, the DNA is TGCGCCAGCAGCTCGTCCGGGACAGGGCGGGAGCAGTACTTC.

CDR3 protein: CASSFGNYGYTF. The CDR3, as DNA: TGTGCCAGCAGTTTCGGGAACTATGGCTACACCTTC. V and J are TRBV28 and TRBJ1-2; D unclear. The germline gives CDR1 MDHEN, CDR2 SYDVKM. V was trimmed by 3 bases and J by 2 bases, leaving 4 bases between them. This CDR3 comprises 12 residues.

The genes are TRBV5-1 and TRBJ1-6, with D possibly TRBD1 on 6 matching bases. The germline V gene has CDR1 SGHRS and CDR2 YFSETQ. CDR3 length equals 15 residues. Trimming took off 3 bases at V and 8 bases at J, with 15 bases between the two ends. The CDR3 sequence is CASSSDRLYDSPLHF. The DNA for the CDR3 is TGCGCCAGCAGCTCTGACAGGCTGTATGATTCACCCCTCCACTTT.

The CDR3 DNA sequence: TGTGCCAGCAGCCTCCGGGACAGGGAAGGGAACTATGGCTACACCTTC. Translated, it gives CASSLRDREGNYGYTF. The chain links TRBV7-9 to TRBJ1-2; 9 bases are a match to TRBD1. The V gene end was trimmed by 5 bases and the J gene end by 2 bases; junction bases not matched to a gene: 9. The CDR3 sequence is 16 residues long. Germline-derived CDR1 and CDR2 are SEHNR and FQNEAQ (reference sequence).

The chain uses TRBV30 and TRBJ2-7; D remains ambiguous. CDR1 and CDR2 (germline): GTSNPN, SVGIG (reference sequence). V was cut by 0 bases and J by 7 bases, with 19 bases left in between. The CDR3 has 15 amino acids. The CDR3: CAWSVLGMPAGEQYF. The CDR3 DNA reads TGTGCCTGGAGTGTACTGGGTATGCCCGCCGGAGAGCAGTACTTC. The full variable domain, in which reference TRBV30 and TRBJ2-7 provide the parts outside the CDR3, is SQTIHQWPATLVQPVGSPLSLECTVEGTSNPNLYWYRQAAGRGLQLLFYSVGIGQISSEVPQNLSASRPQDRQFILSSKKLLLSDSGFYLCAWSVLGMPAGEQYFGPGTRLTVT.

J is TRBJ1-1 and V is TRBV9; D is ambiguous. V was pared by 0 bases and J by 1 base, with 7 bases between. The CDR3 has 14 residues. The germline V gene encodes CDR1 SGDLS and CDR2 YYNGEE. This CDR3 is CASSVEGRNTEAFF. The CDR3 nucleotides read TGTGCCAGCAGCGTAGAGGGCAGGAACACTGAAGCTTTCTTT.

This sequence joins TRBV28 and TRBJ2-2; D might be TRBD1 or TRBD2, each matching 5 bases. The CDR3 runs to 16 residues. V gave up 2 bases and J gave up 4 bases, with 14 bases separating them. CDR1 MDHEN and CDR2 SYDVKM come from the germline V gene. The CDR3 is CASSLRAGRGTGELFF. The DNA of the CDR3 is TGTGCCAGCAGTTTACGGGCAGGGAGAGGCACCGGGGAGCTGTTTTTT. Combining the CDR3 with reference TRBV28 and TRBJ2-2 gives the whole variable domain DVKVTQSSRYLVKRTGEKVFLECVQDMDHENMFWYRQDPGLGLRLIYFSYDVKMKEKGDIPEGYSVSREKKERFSLILESASTNQTSMYLCASSLRAGRGTGELFFGEGSRLTVL.

The chain combines TRBV9 with TRBJ2-1, with TRBD2 matching 7 bases. V lost 1 base and J lost 6; bases outside the gene matches: 7. The CDR3 is 15 residues long. Germline V gene data show CDR1 as SGDLS and CDR2 as YYNGEE. CDR3: CASSVRAGVFNEQFF. CDR3 sequence (DNA): TGTGCCAGCAGCGTAAGGGCGGGGGTGTTCAATGAGCAGTTCTTC. Complete variable domain (other parts from reference TRBV9 and TRBJ2-1): DSGVTQTPKHLITATGQRVTLRCSPRSGDLSVYWYQQSLDQGLQFLIQYYNGEERAKGNILERFSAQQFPDLHSELNLSSLELGDSALYFCASSVRAGVFNEQFFGPGTRLTVL.

CDR3 residues: CSASISGRRLNNEQFF. In DNA, the CDR3 is TGCAGTGCTAGCATCAGCGGGAGGCGACTAAACAATGAGCAGTTCTTC. This sequence joins TRBV20-1 and TRBJ2-1; 9 bases line up with TRBD2. V dropped 3 bases and J dropped 5; count of bases not matched to a gene: 11. CDR1 is DFQATT and CDR2 is SNEGSKA in the germline V gene (reference sequence). The CDR3 runs to 16 residues.

This sequence joins TRBV25-1 and TRBJ2-7; 14 bases line up with TRBD2. This CDR3 has 19 amino acids. Per germline, CDR1 MGHDK and CDR2 SYGVNS. V gave up 3 bases and J gave up 3 bases; unmatched junction bases: 13. CDR3 nucleotides: TGTGCCAGCAGTGAGGAACAAGGGACTAGCGGGAGTATCGGCTACGAGCAGTACTTC. Translation gives CASSEEQGTSGSIGYEQYF.

The chain couples TRBV20-1 to TRBJ2-1; 10 nucleotides align to TRBD1. Unmatched junction bases numbered 12, after V lost 7 bases and J lost 9 bases. CDR1 and CDR2 (germline): DFQATT, SNEGSKA (reference sequence). The CDR3 length is 14 residues. In nucleotides, the CDR3 is TGCAGTGTCCAATCCGGGACAGGGGTCCGTGAGCAGTTCTTC. It is translated as CSVQSGTGVREQFF.

The chain carries TRBV19 and TRBJ2-7, with 10 bases identical to TRBD1. Germline V CDR1 and CDR2: LNHDA, SQIVND (reference sequence). The CDR3 loop spans 16 amino acids. V lost 1 base to trimming and J lost 5 bases; unmatched junction nucleotides: 8. The CDR3 DNA is TGTGCCAGTAGTATAGCTTGGACAGGGGGAATCGACGAGCAGTACTTC. It is translated as CASSIAWTGGIDEQYF.

V gene TRBV7-9 combines with J gene TRBJ2-2, with D possibly being TRBD1 (6 bases). CDR1 is SEHNR, CDR2 FQNEAQ, per germline (reference sequence). Trimming stripped 5 bases from V and 2 bases from J, with 12 bases between. The CDR3 contains 15 residues. CDR3 residues: CASSQDSPNTGELFF. CDR3 in DNA: TGTGCCAGCAGCCAGGACAGTCCTAACACCGGGGAGCTGTTTTTT.

The chain employs TRBV6-1 and TRBJ1-2; unclear D gene. This CDR3 spans 12 amino acids. Germline CDR1 MNHNS, CDR2 SASEGT. The V and J ends lost 2 bases and 9 bases respectively, with 10 bases between them. CDR3 nucleotide sequence: TGTGCCAGCAGTGAAAAGGAGAGGAGCTACACCTTC. It encodes CASSEKERSYTF.

The sample holds a few counts of this clonotype. The V call is TRBV3-1, the J call TRBJ1-1; 7 bases map to TRBD1. V dropped 4 bases and J dropped 2; count of bases not matched to a gene: 4. From germline, CDR1 is LGHDT and CDR2 YNNKEL (reference sequence). The CDR3 totals 14 residues. The CDR3 protein is CASSPWDSNTEAFF. DNA of the CDR3: TGTGCCAGCAGCCCCTGGGACAGCAACACTGAAGCTTTCTTT.

The gene calls are TRBV3-1 and TRBJ2-6; D gene ambiguous. The CDR3 is made up of 14 amino acids. Trimming shortened V by 3 bases and J by 0 bases, and 3 bases separated the two germline ends. Germline V gene sequence: CDR1 LGHDT, CDR2 YNNKEL (reference sequence). The CDR3 region is CASSQNSGANVLTF. The CDR3, as DNA: TGTGCCAGCAGCCAGAACTCTGGGGCCAACGTCCTGACTTTC.

The genes are TRBV28 and TRBJ2-5; weak D call: TRBD1 (5 bases). Germline assignment: CDR1 MDHEN and CDR2 SYDVKM. This CDR3 spans 14 amino acids. The V end was cut by 6 bases, the J end by 3 bases, with 14 bases between. The CDR3 loop reads CASSPLDIKETQYF. CDR3 DNA: TGTGCCAGCAGCCCCCTGGACATCAAAGAGACCCAGTACTTC.

Note on this clonotype: The junction does not match germline at one end; this may be a read error. V gene TRBV7-7 combines with J gene TRBJ2-5; 8 nucleotides agree with TRBD1. Germline V gene data show CDR1 as SSHAT and CDR2 as FNYEAQ (reference sequence). CDR3 length: 15 amino acids. The CDR3 bases are TGTGCTAGCAGCTCCGGGACAGGCCTAGTCGAGACCCAGTACTTC. It yields the protein CASSSGTGLVETQYF.

Points on this clonotype: Sequence at one end of the junction differs from germline and may be a read error. The chain is built from TRBV7-3 and TRBJ1-1; D is possibly TRBD1 (5 bases). The germline CDR1 and CDR2 sequences are SGHTA and FQGTGA. The CDR3 is 13 residues long. The CDR3 sequence is CASSPGGTGTLKF. The CDR3 DNA is TGTGCCAGCAGCCCCGGGGGAACGGGGACTCTAAAATTT. The full variable domain, completed using reference TRBV7-3 and TRBJ1-1, is GAGVSQTPSNKVTEKGKYVELRCDPISGHTALYWYRQSLGQGPEFLIYFQGTGAADDSGLPNDRFFAVRPEGSVSTLKIQRTERGDSAVYLCASSPGGTGTLKFGQGTRLTVV.

The genes are TRBV6-5 and TRBJ2-3; no clear D. Germline CDR1 MNHEY, CDR2 SVGAGI. CDR3 length equals 14 residues. The V end lost 4 bases, the J end lost 6 bases, and 14 bases lay between the germline ends. DNA of the CDR3: TGTGCCAGCAGTTTACGGATTTCTCGGGATACGCAGTATTTT. Protein product: CASSLRISRDTQYF.

The chain combines TRBV7-6 with TRBJ2-7; TRBD2 matches at 9 bases. V was pared by 3 bases and J by 7 bases, with 10 bases of the junction left unmatched. CDR1 and CDR2 from the germline V gene are SGHVS and FNYEAQ. The CDR3 contains 15 residues. The CDR3 is CASSLGLSGGEEQYF. CDR3 DNA: TGTGCCAGCAGCTTGGGACTTAGCGGGGGTGAGGAGCAGTACTTC.